These T cell receptor beta chains were read from a single sample in a study of shared clonotypes between healthy human individuals. Data came from immunoSEQ multiplex PCR; TCRdb stores just in-frame clones and leaves some out. In the table there are some 690,000 clones, roughly 87% of which are singletons. The sample comprised memory CD8+ T cells from PBMCs. The source of these receptors is a man younger than 30 in good health. Some clones in this sample may be carry-over from other donors' samples. The CDR3 runs from the conserved cysteine through the conserved F or W. Each record gives: V gene, CDR3 length, clone size, CDR3 protein. Clone size is given for some rows only: seen once, a few or many times, or a class if the clone is expanded.

>TRBV5-1|16|.
CASSIELLSSYNEQFF
>TRBV5-4|15|.
CASSFSGGPAYGYTF
>TRBV27|16|.
CASSLRPGQGDQPQHF
>TRBV2|14|.
CASSPTGSNTEAFF
>TRBV5-4|19|.
CASSEFLAGGPGVTGELFF
>TRBV28|13|.
CASSILTGETQYF
>TRBV9|15|.
CASSVGQGVSYEQYF
>TRBV6-1|15|.
CASSVWTSGTYEQYF
>TRBV6-5|15|.
CASSYLSGSEETQYF
>TRBV28|11|.
CASSVGGEQYF
>TRBV5-6|13|once
CASSDRGWETQYF
>TRBV19|14|.
CASSIGTSTDTQYF
>TRBV27|15|once
CASSLSLNSIYEQYF
>TRBV7-9|14|.
CASSRTGAGTEAFF
>TRBV9|13|.
CASSVSLNTEAFF
>TRBV2|14|once
CASSKRDSGNEQFF
>TRBV19|11|.
CASSFYNEQFF
>TRBV29-1|13|.
CSAQGTGNQPQHF
>TRBV29-1|14|.
CSVATSGVTDTQYF
>TRBV6-1|15|.
CASRAGTSGSWEQFF
>TRBV2|16|.
CASSPPGRNLRETQYF
>TRBV6-1|15|once
CASSESRGRNYGYTF
>TRBV7-2|16|.
CASSPVLSGSYYEQYF
>TRBV9|16|.
CASSVEITSGVDEQFF
>TRBV28|15|once
CASSLGLAVLNEQFF
>TRBV29-1|15|.
CSVLAPKTGQETQYF